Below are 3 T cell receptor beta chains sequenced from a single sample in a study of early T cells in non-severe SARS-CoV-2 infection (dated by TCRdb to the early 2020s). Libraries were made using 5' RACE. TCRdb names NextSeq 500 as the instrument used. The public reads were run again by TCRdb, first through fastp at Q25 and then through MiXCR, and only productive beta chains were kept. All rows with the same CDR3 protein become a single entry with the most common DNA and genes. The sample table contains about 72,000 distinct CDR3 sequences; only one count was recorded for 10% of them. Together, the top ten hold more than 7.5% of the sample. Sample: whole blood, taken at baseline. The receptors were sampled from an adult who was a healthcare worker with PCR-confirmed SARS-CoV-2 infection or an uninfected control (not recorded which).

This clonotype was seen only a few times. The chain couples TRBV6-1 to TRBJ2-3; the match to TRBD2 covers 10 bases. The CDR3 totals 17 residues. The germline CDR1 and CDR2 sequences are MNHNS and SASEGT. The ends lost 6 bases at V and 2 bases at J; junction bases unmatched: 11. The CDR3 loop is CASSLAGDYIATDTQYF. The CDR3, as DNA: TGTGCCAGCAGCCTAGCGGGGGACTACATTGCCACAGATACGCAGTATTTT.

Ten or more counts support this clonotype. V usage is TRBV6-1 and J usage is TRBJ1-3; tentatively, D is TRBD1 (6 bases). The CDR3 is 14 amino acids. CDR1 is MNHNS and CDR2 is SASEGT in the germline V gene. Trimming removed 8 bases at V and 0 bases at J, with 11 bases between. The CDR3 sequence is CASVTGSSGNTIYF. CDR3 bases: TGTGCCAGCGTAACAGGGAGCTCTGGAAACACCATATATTTT.

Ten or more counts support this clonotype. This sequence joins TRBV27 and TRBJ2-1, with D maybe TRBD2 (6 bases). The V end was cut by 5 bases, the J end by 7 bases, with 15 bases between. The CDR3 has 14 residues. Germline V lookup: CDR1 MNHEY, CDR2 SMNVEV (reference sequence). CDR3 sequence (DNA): TGTGCCAGCAGTCCGAACGGAGGGCGGAATGAGCAGTTCTTC. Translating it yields CASSPNGGRNEQFF.